This entry is about one TCR beta chain. The table lists this clonotype with a few counts. Its antigen specificity is not known. No much larger clonotype is one base removed from it; base qualities were not supplied. These data are taken from a study of CD8 T cells in ankylosing spondylitis listed by TCRdb under 2017. For context, the study as a whole: The study profiled T cell receptor beta repertoires in healthy donors and ankylosing spondylitis patients to find disease-linked TCR variants. The full study cohort was made up of about 24 ankylosing spondylitis patients and 108 healthy donors. Peripheral blood was sampled, and synovial fluid was also collected from ankylosing spondylitis patients.

Study-wide conclusions, independent of this receptor: Some motif variants had previously been reported in the synovial fluid and blood of reactive arthritis patients, which suggests shared mechanisms of disease initiation. The disease-linked clones showed a CD8+ phenotype and occurred at relatively low frequencies in peripheral blood. According to the report, matched synovial fluid samples from ankylosing spondylitis patients were significantly enriched for the disease-linked clones. Blood from ankylosing spondylitis patients appeared to be characterized by a TCR beta motif composed of 7 to 9 highly homologous amino acid variants.

The CDR3 starts with the cysteine, ends with the phenylalanine, and has 15 residues. Only CDR3 DNA remains: 45 bases, in frame from the first base. The germline V gene sets CDR1 to SGHRS and CDR2 to YFSETQ. V and J are trimmed by 4 bases and 2 bases, and the gene matches miss 2 bases of the junction. TCRdb lists the instrument as Illumina HiSeq 2500. Quantitative 5'-RACE with molecular barcodes was the method used to prepare the TCR beta libraries. The published analysis was carried out like this. A new computational method, built on a probabilistic model of VDJ rearrangement, was used to identify disease-linked TCR variants. TCRdb ran its own pipeline on the public reads, namely fastp trimming at Q25 and MiXCR clone calling, and kept in-frame beta chains. Each CDR3 protein gets just one entry, which takes the most common genes and DNA from the rows behind it. The V and J calls here are based on TCRdb, not the publication. The sample has 100,000 to 150,000 distinct CDR3 sequences on record, 9.3% of them singletons. Approximately 3.6% of the sample goes to the ten largest clones.

The clonotype originates from a male donor with ankylosing spondylitis or in good health (not recorded which). The V gene is TRBV5-1 and the J gene is TRBJ2-2; 10 central nucleotides agree with TRBD2. The sequencing input was blood, either unsorted or a sorted T cell fraction (not recorded which). CDR3 reads: CASSGTSVNTGELFF. The nucleotide sequence reads TGCGCCAGCAGCGGGACTAGCGTAAACACCGGGGAGCTGTTTTTT.